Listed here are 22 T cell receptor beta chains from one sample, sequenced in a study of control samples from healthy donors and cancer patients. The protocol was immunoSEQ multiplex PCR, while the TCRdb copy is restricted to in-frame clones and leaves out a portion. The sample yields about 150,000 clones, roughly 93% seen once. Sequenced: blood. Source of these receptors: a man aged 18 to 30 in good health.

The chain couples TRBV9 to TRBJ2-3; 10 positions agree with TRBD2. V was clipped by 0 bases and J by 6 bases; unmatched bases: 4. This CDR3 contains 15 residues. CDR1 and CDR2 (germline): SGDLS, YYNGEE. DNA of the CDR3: TGTGCCAGCAGCGTAGATAGCGGGGGGATGGATACGCAGTATTTT. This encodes CASSVDSGGMDTQYF.

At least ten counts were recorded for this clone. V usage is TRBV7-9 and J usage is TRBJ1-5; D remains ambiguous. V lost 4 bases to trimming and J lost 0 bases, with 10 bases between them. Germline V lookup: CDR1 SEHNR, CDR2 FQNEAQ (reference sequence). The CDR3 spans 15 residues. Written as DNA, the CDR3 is TGTGCCAGCAGCTCTTTCCCCGATAGCAATCAGCCCCAGCATTTT. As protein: CASSSFPDSNQPQHF. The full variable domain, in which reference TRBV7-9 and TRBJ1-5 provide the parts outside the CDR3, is DTGVSQNPRHKITKRGQNVTFRCDPISEHNRLYWYRQTLGQGPEFLTYFQNEAQLEKSRLLSDRFSAERPKGSFSTLEIQRTEQGDSAMYLCASSSFPDSNQPQHFGDGTRLSIL.

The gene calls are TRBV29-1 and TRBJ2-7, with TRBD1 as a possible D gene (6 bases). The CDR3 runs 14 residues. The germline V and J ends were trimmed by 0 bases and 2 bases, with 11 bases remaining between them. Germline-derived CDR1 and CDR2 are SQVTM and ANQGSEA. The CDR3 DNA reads TGCAGCGTTGAAGATCCAAACAGGGCCTACGAGCAGTACTTC. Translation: CSVEDPNRAYEQYF.

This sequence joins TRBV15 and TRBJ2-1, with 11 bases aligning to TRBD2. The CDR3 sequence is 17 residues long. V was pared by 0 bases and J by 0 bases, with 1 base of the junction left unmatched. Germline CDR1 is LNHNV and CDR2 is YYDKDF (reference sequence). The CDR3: CATSRDLAGGSYNEQFF. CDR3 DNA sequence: TGTGCCACCAGCAGAGACCTAGCGGGGGGCTCCTACAATGAGCAGTTCTTC.

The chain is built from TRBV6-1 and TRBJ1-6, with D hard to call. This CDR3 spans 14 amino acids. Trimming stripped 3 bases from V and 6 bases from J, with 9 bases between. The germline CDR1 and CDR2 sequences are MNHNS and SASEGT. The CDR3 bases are TGTGCCAGCAGTGAGGCCAGGACTAATTCACCCCTCCACTTT. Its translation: CASSEARTNSPLHF.

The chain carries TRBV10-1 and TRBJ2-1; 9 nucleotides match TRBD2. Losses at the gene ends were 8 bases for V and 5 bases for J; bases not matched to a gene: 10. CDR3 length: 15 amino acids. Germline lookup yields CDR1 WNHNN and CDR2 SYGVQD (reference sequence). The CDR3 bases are TGCGCCAGCCCGAGTGGCGGGAGGGCCGACAATGAGCAGTTCTTC. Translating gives CASPSGGRADNEQFF.

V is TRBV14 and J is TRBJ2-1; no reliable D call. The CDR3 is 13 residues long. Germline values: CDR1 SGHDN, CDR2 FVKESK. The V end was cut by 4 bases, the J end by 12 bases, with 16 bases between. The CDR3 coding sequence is TGTGCCAGCAGCCGCCAAGTCGTATCTCCGCAGTTCTTC. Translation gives CASSRQVVSPQFF.

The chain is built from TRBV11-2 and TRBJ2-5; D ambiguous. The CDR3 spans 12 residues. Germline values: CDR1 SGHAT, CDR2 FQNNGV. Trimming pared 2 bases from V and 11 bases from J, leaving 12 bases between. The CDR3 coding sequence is TGTGCCAGCAGCTTAAACCCATCAAATCAGTACTTC. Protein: CASSLNPSNQYF.

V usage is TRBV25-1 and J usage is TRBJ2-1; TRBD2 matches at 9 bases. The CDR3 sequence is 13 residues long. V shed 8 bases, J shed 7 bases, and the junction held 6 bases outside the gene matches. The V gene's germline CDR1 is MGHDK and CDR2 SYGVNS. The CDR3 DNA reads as TGTGCCAGCTGGGGACTAGCTCGGAATGAGCAGTTCTTC. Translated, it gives CASWGLARNEQFF.

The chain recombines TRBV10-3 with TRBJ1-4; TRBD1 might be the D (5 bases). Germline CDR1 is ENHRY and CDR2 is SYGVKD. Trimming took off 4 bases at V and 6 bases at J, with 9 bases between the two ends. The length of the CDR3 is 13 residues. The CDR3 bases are TGTGCCATCAGTGTAGGAGGGGATGAAAAACTGTTTTTT. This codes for CAISVGGDEKLFF.

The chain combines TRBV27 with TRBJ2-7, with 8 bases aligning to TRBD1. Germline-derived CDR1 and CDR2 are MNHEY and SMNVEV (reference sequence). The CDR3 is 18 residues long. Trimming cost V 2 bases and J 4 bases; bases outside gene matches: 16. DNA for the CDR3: TGTGCCAGCAGTTTACGCTTCCCCGACAGGGGCTCATTGTACGAGCAGTACTTC. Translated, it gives CASSLRFPDRGSLYEQYF.

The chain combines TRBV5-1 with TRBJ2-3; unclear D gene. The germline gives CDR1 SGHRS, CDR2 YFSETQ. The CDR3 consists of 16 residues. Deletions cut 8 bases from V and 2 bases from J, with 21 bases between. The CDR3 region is CASSWGSPQPTDTQYF. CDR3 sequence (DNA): TGCGCCAGTTCTTGGGGTTCCCCACAACCCACAGATACGCAGTATTTT.

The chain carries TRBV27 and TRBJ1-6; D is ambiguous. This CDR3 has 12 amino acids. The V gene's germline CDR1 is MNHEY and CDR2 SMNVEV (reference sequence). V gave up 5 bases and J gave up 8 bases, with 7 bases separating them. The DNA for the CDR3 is TGTGCCAGCAGTCTGATGGATTCACCCCTCCACTTT. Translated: CASSLMDSPLHF.

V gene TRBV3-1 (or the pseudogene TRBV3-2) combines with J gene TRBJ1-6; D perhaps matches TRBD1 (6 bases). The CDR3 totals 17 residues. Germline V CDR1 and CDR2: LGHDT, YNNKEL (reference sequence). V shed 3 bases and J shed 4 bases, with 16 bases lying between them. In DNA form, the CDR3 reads TGTGCCAGCAGCCATGGGGGCCCCCTCTCTTATAATTCACCCCTCCACTTT. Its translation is CASSHGGPLSYNSPLHF.

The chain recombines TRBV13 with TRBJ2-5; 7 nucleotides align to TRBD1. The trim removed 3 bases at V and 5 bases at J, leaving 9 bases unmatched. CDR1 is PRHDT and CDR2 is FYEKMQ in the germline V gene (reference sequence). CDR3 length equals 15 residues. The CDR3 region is CASSFITGAGETQYF. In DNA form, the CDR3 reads TGTGCCAGCAGCTTTATCACAGGGGCCGGGGAGACCCAGTACTTC.

The CDR3 region is CSVEDRPLETQYF. Here the CDR3 DNA reads TGCAGCGTTGAAGATCGTCCATTAGAGACCCAGTACTTC. This chain uses TRBV29-1 with TRBJ2-5; the D is unclear. The ends were cut back, 0 bases at V and 4 bases at J, with 9 bases in the middle. The germline V gene has CDR1 SQVTM and CDR2 ANQGSEA. The CDR3 spans 13 residues.

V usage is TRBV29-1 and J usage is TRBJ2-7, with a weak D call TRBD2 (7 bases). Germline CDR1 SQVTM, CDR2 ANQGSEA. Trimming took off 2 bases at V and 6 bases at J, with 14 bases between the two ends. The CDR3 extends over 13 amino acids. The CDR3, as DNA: TGCAGCGTTGAATCTAGGGGGGGGCTCGAGCAGTACTTC. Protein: CSVESRGGLEQYF.

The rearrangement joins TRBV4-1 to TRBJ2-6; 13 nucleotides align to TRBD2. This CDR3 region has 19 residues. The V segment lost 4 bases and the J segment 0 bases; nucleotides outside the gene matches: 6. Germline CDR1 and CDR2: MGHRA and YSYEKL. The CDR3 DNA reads TGCGCCAGCAGCCCCGAGGGACTAGCGGGAAACTCTGGGGCCAACGTCCTGACTTTC. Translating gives CASSPEGLAGNSGANVLTF.

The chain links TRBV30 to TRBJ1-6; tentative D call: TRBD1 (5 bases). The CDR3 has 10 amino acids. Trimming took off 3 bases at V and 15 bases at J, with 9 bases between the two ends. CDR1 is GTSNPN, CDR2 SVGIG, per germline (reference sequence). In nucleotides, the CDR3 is TGTGCCTGGAGAGGGGCGGGCCTCCACTTT. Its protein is CAWRGAGLHF.

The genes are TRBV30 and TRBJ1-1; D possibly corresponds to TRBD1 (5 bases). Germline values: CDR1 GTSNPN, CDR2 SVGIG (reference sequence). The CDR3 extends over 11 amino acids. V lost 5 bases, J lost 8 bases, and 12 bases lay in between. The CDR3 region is CAWAGGTEAFF. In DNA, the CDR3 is TGTGCCTGGGCCGGGGGAACCGAAGCTTTCTTT.

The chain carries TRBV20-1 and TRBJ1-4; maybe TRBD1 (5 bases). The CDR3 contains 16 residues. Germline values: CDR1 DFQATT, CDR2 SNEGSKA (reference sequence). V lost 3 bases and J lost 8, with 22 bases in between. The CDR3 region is CSASPSEGAVGEKLFF. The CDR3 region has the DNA TGCAGTGCTAGTCCATCGGAAGGGGCCGTGGGAGAAAAACTGTTTTTT.

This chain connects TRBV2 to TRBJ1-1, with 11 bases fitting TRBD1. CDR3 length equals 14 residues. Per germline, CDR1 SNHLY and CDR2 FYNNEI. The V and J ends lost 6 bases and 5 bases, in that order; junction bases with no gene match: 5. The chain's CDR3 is CASRSRDRGTEAFF. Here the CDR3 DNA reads TGTGCCAGCAGGTCCCGGGACAGGGGGACTGAAGCTTTCTTT. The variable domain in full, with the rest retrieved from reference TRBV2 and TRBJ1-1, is EPEVTQTPSHQVTQMGQEVILRCVPISNHLYFYWYRQILGQKVEFLVSFYNNEISEKSEIFDDQFSVERPDGSNFTLKIRSTKLEDSAMYFCASRSRDRGTEAFFGQGTRLTVV.